This is a list of T cell receptor beta chains from one sample in a study of T cell responses to AZD1222 COVID-19 vaccine. Clones were sequenced by immunoSEQ multiplex PCR, and TCRdb holds only the in-frame ones, with some missing. This table holds about 130,000 clones, roughly 84% found once. The sample here was peripheral blood, taken on day 0 of AZD1222 vaccination. The receptors come from an adult in good health. The CDR3 runs from the conserved cysteine through the conserved F or W. D genes are given only for firm matches. Where a row states a size, it is once, few, many or the class of an expanded clone; other rows omit it.

V gene: TRBV27; clone size: -; D gene: -; J gene: TRBJ1-5; CDR3 DNA: TGTGCCAGCAGTTTGGGGGGCGGCAGCAATCAGCCCCAGCATTTT; CDR3 protein: CASSLGGGSNQPQHF
V gene: TRBV9; clone size: -; D gene: TRBD1; J gene: TRBJ1-3; CDR3 DNA: TGTGCCAGCACTTCGGGACAGGGATTCGCTGGAAACACCATATATTTT; CDR3 protein: CASTSGQGFAGNTIYF
V gene: TRBV5-1; clone size: few; D gene: -; J gene: TRBJ2-1; CDR3 DNA: TGCGCCAGCAGCTTGGTCAGCTCCTACAATGAGCAGTTCTTC; CDR3 protein: CASSLVSSYNEQFF
V gene: TRBV5-1; clone size: -; D gene: -; J gene: TRBJ1-1; CDR3 DNA: TGCGCCAGCAGCTTGCAGGGGCGCGGGACTGAAGCTTTCTTT; CDR3 protein: CASSLQGRGTEAFF
V gene: TRBV4-1; clone size: once; D gene: -; J gene: TRBJ1-1; CDR3 DNA: TGCGCCAGCAGCCAACCCGGTGCAGCTTTCTTT; CDR3 protein: CASSQPGAAFF
V gene: TRBV6-1; clone size: -; D gene: -; J gene: TRBJ2-7; CDR3 DNA: TGTGCCAGCAGTGAACGGCGGTTCGACTACGAGCAGTACTTC; CDR3 protein: CASSERRFDYEQYF
V gene: TRBV3-1/TRBV3-2; clone size: -; D gene: TRBD2; J gene: TRBJ2-2; CDR3 DNA: TGTGCCAGCAGTCCGACTAGCGGGGGACAAGACACCGGGGAGCTGTTTTTT; CDR3 protein: CASSPTSGGQDTGELFF
V gene: TRBV5-4; clone size: once; D gene: -; J gene: TRBJ2-7; CDR3 DNA: TGTGCCAGCAGCTTGGGGTGGGAGGGACAGAACTACGAGCAGTACTTC; CDR3 protein: CASSLGWEGQNYEQYF
V gene: TRBV11-3; clone size: once; D gene: -; J gene: TRBJ2-2; CDR3 DNA: TGTGCCAGCAGCTTATCAGGGGAGGACGGGGAGCTGTTTTTT; CDR3 protein: CASSLSGEDGELFF
V gene: TRBV18; clone size: -; D gene: -; J gene: TRBJ2-7; CDR3 DNA: TGTGCCAGCTCACGAGGTGAGGACGAGCAGTACTTC; CDR3 protein: CASSRGEDEQYF
V gene: TRBV6-5; clone size: -; D gene: -; J gene: TRBJ2-3; CDR3 DNA: TGTACCGGGCGGGACGCAAGCACAGATACGCAGTATTTT; CDR3 protein: CTGRDASTDTQYF
V gene: TRBV7-2; clone size: once; D gene: TRBD2; J gene: TRBJ2-1; CDR3 DNA: TGTGCCAGCAGCTTGGGACTAGCGGGCCCCAATGAGCAGTTCTTC; CDR3 protein: CASSLGLAGPNEQFF
V gene: TRBV9; clone size: once; D gene: -; J gene: TRBJ2-3; CDR3 DNA: TGTGCCAGCAGCGGTAGGGGGGCCACAGATACGCAGTATTTT; CDR3 protein: CASSGRGATDTQYF
V gene: TRBV5-1; clone size: -; D gene: TRBD2; J gene: TRBJ2-3; CDR3 DNA: TGCGCCAGCACTGAATGGGGACTAGCGGAAAGCACAGATACGCAGTATTTT; CDR3 protein: CASTEWGLAESTDTQYF
V gene: TRBV7-2; clone size: -; D gene: -; J gene: TRBJ2-1; CDR3 DNA: TGTGCCAGCGTAGGGAGGCGTTACAATGAGCAGTTCTTC; CDR3 protein: CASVGRRYNEQFF
V gene: TRBV7-3; clone size: -; D gene: -; J gene: TRBJ2-3; CDR3 DNA: TGTGCCAGCAGCTTCTCGGGCACAGATACGCAGTATTTT; CDR3 protein: CASSFSGTDTQYF
V gene: TRBV4-2; clone size: -; D gene: -; J gene: TRBJ1-2; CDR3 DNA: TGTGCCAGCAGCCAAGAAAGGATGGGCCAGACCTATGGCTACACCTTC; CDR3 protein: CASSQERMGQTYGYTF
V gene: TRBV19; clone size: -; D gene: -; J gene: TRBJ1-6; CDR3 DNA: TGTGCCAGTAGTATTATCAGGGATTCACCCCTCCACTTT; CDR3 protein: CASSIIRDSPLHF
V gene: TRBV29-1; clone size: -; D gene: TRBD2; J gene: TRBJ2-1; CDR3 DNA: TGCAGCGTTGAGGGGCTGGAAAGACTAGCGGACAATGAGCAGTTCTTC; CDR3 protein: CSVEGLERLADNEQFF
V gene: TRBV11-2; clone size: -; D gene: TRBD1; J gene: TRBJ1-2; CDR3 DNA: TGTGCCAGCAGCTTAGGGGGGACAGCCGGCTACACCTTC; CDR3 protein: CASSLGGTAGYTF
V gene: TRBV19; clone size: -; D gene: -; J gene: TRBJ1-5; CDR3 DNA: TGTGCCAGTAGTATAGAGAGGGATCAGCCCCAGCATTTT; CDR3 protein: CASSIERDQPQHF
V gene: TRBV6-7; clone size: -; D gene: TRBD1; J gene: TRBJ1-5; CDR3 DNA: TGTGCCAGCAGTTTAACAGGGGGACAGCCCCAGCATTTT; CDR3 protein: CASSLTGGQPQHF
V gene: TRBV7-2; clone size: few; D gene: -; J gene: TRBJ2-5; CDR3 DNA: TGTGCCAGCAGCTTAGTATCCCAAGAGACCCAGTACTTC; CDR3 protein: CASSLVSQETQYF
V gene: TRBV28; clone size: -; D gene: -; J gene: TRBJ2-7; CDR3 DNA: TGTGCCAGCAGCAGGGTTTCCTACGAGCAGTACTTC; CDR3 protein: CASSRVSYEQYF
V gene: TRBV5-4; clone size: once; D gene: -; J gene: TRBJ1-2; CDR3 DNA: TGTGCCAGCAGCTATGGGATTGGGGGCTACACCTTC; CDR3 protein: CASSYGIGGYTF
V gene: TRBV6-5; clone size: -; D gene: TRBD1; J gene: TRBJ2-7; CDR3 DNA: TGTGCCAGCAGGCCGGGACAGCGCCACTACGAGCAGTACTTC; CDR3 protein: CASRPGQRHYEQYF
V gene: TRBV9; clone size: -; D gene: -; J gene: TRBJ1-2; CDR3 DNA: TGTGCCAGCAGCGTAGTAGGGGGGACCGGCTATGGCTACACCTTC; CDR3 protein: CASSVVGGTGYGYTF
V gene: TRBV6-2/TRBV6-3; clone size: -; D gene: TRBD2; J gene: TRBJ2-1; CDR3 DNA: TGTGCCAGCAGCACCGGGACTAGCGTCTTCTACAATGAGCAGTTCTTC; CDR3 protein: CASSTGTSVFYNEQFF
V gene: TRBV18; clone size: -; D gene: -; J gene: TRBJ1-5; CDR3 DNA: TGTGCCAGCTCTCCCAGGGAGGATCAGCCCCAGCATTTT; CDR3 protein: CASSPREDQPQHF